These T cell receptor beta chains were read from a single sample in a study of shared clonotypes between healthy human individuals. Profiling relied on immunoSEQ multiplex PCR, and the TCRdb table lists in-frame clones only, not all of them. Of about 2.2 million clones detected, 80% to 95% appear once; the ten largest clones hold more than 1.5%. Sequencing was done on a sample of naive CD8+ T cells from PBMCs. The receptors come from a man between 18 and 35 years old in good health. Some clones in this sample may be carry-over from other donors' samples. Both conserved end residues are part of each CDR3. D genes are given only for firm matches. Some rows have no size entry. The others give once, few or many, or a class for an expanded clone.

clone size | J gene | V gene | CDR3 length | D gene | CDR3 DNA | CDR3 protein
. | TRBJ1-1 | TRBV27 | 14 | . | TGTGCCAGCAGTTTAGGGGGGGGGAACACTGAAGCTTTCTTT | CASSLGGGNTEAFF
. | TRBJ1-1 | TRBV29-1 | 17 | TRBD1 | TGCAGCGTTGAGGCGGCGGGAAGGGGGCGTAGGGTGACTGAAGCTTTCTTT | CSVEAAGRGRRVTEAFF
. | TRBJ1-5 | TRBV5-8 | 17 | . | TGTGCCAGCAGCTTGGTTCCCCTCGGGGATAGCAATCAGCCCCAGCATTTT | CASSLVPLGDSNQPQHF
. | TRBJ2-7 | TRBV6-5 | 15 | . | TGTGCCAGCAGTTTAGACAGGTCCTTATTCAACGAGCAGTACTTC | CASSLDRSLFNEQYF
. | TRBJ1-1 | TRBV5-5 | 16 | . | TGTGCCAGCAGCTCGGCCGGGGACGGAACGAACACTGAAGCTTTCTTT | CASSSAGDGTNTEAFF
. | TRBJ2-7 | TRBV7-9 | 15 | . | TGTGCCAGCAGCCCCGGGTCGGGGAGGTCCTACGAGCAGTACTTC | CASSPGSGRSYEQYF
. | TRBJ2-1 | TRBV7-2 | 16 | . | TGTGCCAGCAGTCCTCCTGGAAGGGCCGGTTACAATGAGCAGTTCTTC | CASSPPGRAGYNEQFF
. | TRBJ1-4 | TRBV5-5 | 13 | . | TGTGCCAGCAGTTGGCCGGACGACGAAAAACTGTTTTTT | CASSWPDDEKLFF
. | TRBJ2-7 | TRBV27 | 14 | TRBD1 | TGTGCCAGCAGACCCGACAGGGCGGGCGGGGAGCAGTACTTC | CASRPDRAGGEQYF
. | TRBJ2-7 | TRBV7-8 | 15 | TRBD1 | TGTGCCAGCAGCTCCCCGGGACAGGGGGCCTACGAGCAGTACTTC | CASSSPGQGAYEQYF
. | TRBJ1-4 | TRBV25-1 | 17 | . | TGTGCCAGCAGTGCGAAACCCTGGACCAGCCTATCTGAAAAACTGTTTTTT | CASSAKPWTSLSEKLFF
. | TRBJ1-5 | TRBV28 | 12 | . | TGTGCCAGCGGAAGGGGAACACAGCCCCAGCATTTT | CASGRGTQPQHF
once | TRBJ1-5 | TRBV12-5 | 14 | . | TGTGCTAGTGGAACGGGGGGAAGCAATCAGCCCCAGCATTTT | CASGTGGSNQPQHF
. | TRBJ2-7 | TRBV11-2 | 15 | TRBD2 | TGTGCCAGCAGCTTACCCAGCGGGGGCACCTACGAGCAGTACTTC | CASSLPSGGTYEQYF
. | TRBJ2-7 | TRBV4-1 | 17 | TRBD2 | TGCGCCAGCAGCCAAAGGGTCCCAGCGGGAGCCTCCTACGAGCAGTACTTC | CASSQRVPAGASYEQYF
. | TRBJ2-7 | TRBV27 | 14 | TRBD2 | TGTGCCAGCAGTGCTCTAGCGGGACTCGCCGAGCAGTACTTC | CASSALAGLAEQYF
once | TRBJ2-1 | TRBV7-9 | 14 | TRBD2 | TGTGCCAGCTCATTAGCGGGAGGGCGTAGTGAGCAGTTCTTC | CASSLAGGRSEQFF
. | TRBJ1-1 | TRBV7-9 | 12 | . | TGTGCCAGCAGTTCAAGACTCACTGAAGCTTTCTTT | CASSSRLTEAFF
few | TRBJ1-1 | TRBV7-9 | 12 | . | TGTGCCAGCAGACGGGATAACACTGAAGCTTTCTTT | CASRRDNTEAFF
once | TRBJ2-3 | TRBV28 | 15 | . | TGTGCCAGCAGTTTAAGGGGGTTTCGCACAGATACGCAGTATTTT | CASSLRGFRTDTQYF
. | TRBJ2-1 | TRBV14 | 14 | . | TGTGCCAGCAGCCAAGGTAGGGCCTACAATGAGCAGTTCTTC | CASSQGRAYNEQFF
. | TRBJ2-5 | TRBV14 | 14 | . | TGTGCCAGCAGCTCTAGGACATTGCAAGAGACCCAGTACTTC | CASSSRTLQETQYF
. | TRBJ1-1 | TRBV28 | 15 | TRBD1 | TGTGCCAGCAGGCGAGGACAGGGCGGGGGCACTGAAGCTTTCTTT | CASRRGQGGGTEAFF
. | TRBJ2-2 | TRBV6-1 | 17 | . | TGTGCCAGCAGTGCAGCACGTGGTAGACCTCACACCGGGGAGCTGTTTTTT | CASSAARGRPHTGELFF
. | TRBJ2-3 | TRBV5-5 | 15 | . | TGTGCCAGCAGCTTGGAGGGACCATCCACAGATACGCAGTATTTT | CASSLEGPSTDTQYF